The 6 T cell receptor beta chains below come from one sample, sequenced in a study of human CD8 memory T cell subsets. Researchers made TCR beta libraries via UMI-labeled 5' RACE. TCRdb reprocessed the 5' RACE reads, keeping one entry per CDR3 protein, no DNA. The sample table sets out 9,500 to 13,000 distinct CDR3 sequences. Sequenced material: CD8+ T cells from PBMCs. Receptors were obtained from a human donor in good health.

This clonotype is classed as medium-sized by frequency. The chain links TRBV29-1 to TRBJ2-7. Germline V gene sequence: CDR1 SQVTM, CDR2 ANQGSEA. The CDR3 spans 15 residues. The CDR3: CSVEGFQDSTYEQYF.

This CDR3 reads CASSQDGPVGENTEAFF. The gene calls are TRBV4-3 and TRBJ1-1; absent DNA, TCRdb's TRBD1 call cannot be checked. Germline assignment: CDR1 LGHNA and CDR2 YSLEER. The CDR3 sequence is 17 residues long.

The chain's CDR3 is CASSHGTSGSTDTQYF. The V gene is TRBV7-3, the J gene TRBJ2-3; TCRdb's assignment of TRBD2 cannot be checked, as there is no DNA. The CDR3 runs to 16 residues. Per the germline V gene, CDR1 is SGHTA and CDR2 is FQGTGA. Combining the CDR3 with reference TRBV7-3 and TRBJ2-3 gives the whole variable domain GAGVSQTPSNKVTEKGKYVELRCDPISGHTALYWYRQSLGQGPEFLIYFQGTGAADDSGLPNDRFFAVRPEGSVSTLKIQRTERGDSAVYLCASSHGTSGSTDTQYFGPGTRLTVL.

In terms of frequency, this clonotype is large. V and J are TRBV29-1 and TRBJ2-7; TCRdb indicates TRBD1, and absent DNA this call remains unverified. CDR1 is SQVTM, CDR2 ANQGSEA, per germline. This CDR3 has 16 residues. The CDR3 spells CSVEKVGWQGGNEQYF.

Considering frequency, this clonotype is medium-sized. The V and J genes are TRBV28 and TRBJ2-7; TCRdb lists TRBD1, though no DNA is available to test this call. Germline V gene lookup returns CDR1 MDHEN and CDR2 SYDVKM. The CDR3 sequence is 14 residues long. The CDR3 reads CASSFVTGAAGQYF.

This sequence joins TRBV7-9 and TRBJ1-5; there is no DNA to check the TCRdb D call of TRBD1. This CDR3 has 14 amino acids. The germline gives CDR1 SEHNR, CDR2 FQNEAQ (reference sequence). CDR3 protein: CASSSGQGTQPQHF.